The 26 T cell receptor beta chains in this list originate from one sample, sequenced in a study of blood T cells in healthy people across ages. The use of a sample-barcoded 5' primer and a J-beta primer mix characterized a second PCR of roughly 6 to 11 cycles. TCRdb fed the 5' RACE reads into MiXCR, producing one record per CDR3 protein. In the table there are around 820,000 distinct CDR3 sequences, approximately 25% of which are singletons. The same data also went into a second study, on T cells of mothers and their children.

The material sequenced was blood. The receptors were sampled from a boy younger than 18 in good health.

This clonotype appeared a few times. The chain recombines TRBV5-1 with TRBJ1-1, with 8 bases that match TRBD1. Germline V gives CDR1 SGHRS, CDR2 YFSETQ. Trimming removed 3 bases from V and 5 bases from J; junction bases left unmatched: 18. The CDR3 spans 18 residues. In nucleotides, the CDR3 is TGCGCCAGCAGCTCCCCGGGAGACAGGGGATCGGGTCGGACTGAAGCTTTCTTT. Protein: CASSSPGDRGSGRTEAFF.

The chain links TRBV28 to TRBJ1-5; D call uncertain. Germline V gives CDR1 MDHEN, CDR2 SYDVKM. This CDR3 comprises 16 residues. Trimming removed 5 bases from V and 1 base from J, with 15 bases in between. CDR3 in DNA: TGTGCCAGCAGTGCCCAGGAGGGCCGGAGCAATCAGCCCCAGCATTTT. Amino acid sequence: CASSAQEGRSNQPQHF.

The V gene is TRBV29-1, the J gene TRBJ1-5; D gene ambiguous. There are 13 residues in the CDR3. The germline gives CDR1 SQVTM, CDR2 ANQGSEA. Trimming left V 7 bases short and J 3 bases short, with 13 bases between. CDR3 in DNA: TGCAGCGCCGTGGAGGGCGCCAATCAGCCCCAGCATTTT. The encoded protein is CSAVEGANQPQHF. The complete variable domain, with remaining parts taken from reference TRBV29-1 and TRBJ1-5, reads SAVISQKPSRDICQRGTSLTIQCQVDSQVTMMFWYRQQPGQSLTLIATANQGSEATYESGFVIDKFPISRPNLTFSTLTVSNMSPEDSSIYLCSAVEGANQPQHFGDGTRLSIL.

The chain employs TRBV29-1 and TRBJ1-2; no clear D. There are 12 residues in the CDR3. The germline V and J ends were trimmed by 7 bases and 2 bases, with 11 bases remaining between them. CDR1 is SQVTM and CDR2 is ANQGSEA in the germline V gene. This CDR3 reads CSGGSSNYGYTF. Written as DNA, the CDR3 is TGCAGCGGTGGCAGCTCGAACTATGGCTACACCTTC. The whole variable domain, filled in from reference TRBV29-1 and TRBJ1-2, reads SAVISQKPSRDICQRGTSLTIQCQVDSQVTMMFWYRQQPGQSLTLIATANQGSEATYESGFVIDKFPISRPNLTFSTLTVSNMSPEDSSIYLCSGGSSNYGYTFGSGTRLTVV.

The CDR3 nucleotides read TGTGCCAGCAGCCAACGGACCGCCTTAACTAGCGGGAGGGCCAGTAACGCAGATACGCAGTATTTT. This translates into CASSQRTALTSGRASNADTQYF. The V and J genes are TRBV3-1 and TRBJ2-3; 13 positions agree with TRBD2. The CDR3 sequence is 22 residues long. CDR1 is LGHDT and CDR2 is YNNKEL in the germline V gene (reference sequence). The trim removed 2 bases at V and 4 bases at J, leaving 21 bases unmatched.

This clonotype showed up just once. The chain uses TRBV20-1 and TRBJ2-3, with 12 bases matching TRBD2. CDR1 is DFQATT and CDR2 is SNEGSKA in the germline V gene (reference sequence). This CDR3 contains 17 residues. Germline trimming cut 3 bases from V and 2 bases from J; bases unmatched to any gene: 9. The CDR3: CSASVPSGGGFTDTQYF. As DNA, the CDR3 is TGCAGTGCTAGTGTGCCTAGCGGGGGGGGATTCACAGATACGCAGTATTTT.

This clonotype was observed a single time. This chain connects TRBV7-8 to TRBJ1-2; D ambiguous. V gave up 5 bases and J gave up 6 bases, with 13 bases separating them. Germline V gives CDR1 SGHVS, CDR2 FQNEAQ. The CDR3 is made up of 13 amino acids. The CDR3 protein is CASSPHGTDGYTF. For the CDR3, the DNA is TGTGCCAGCAGCCCCCATGGCACTGATGGCTACACCTTC.

The table lists this clonotype with a few counts. The chain recombines TRBV7-9 with TRBJ2-5; TRBD1 might be the D (6 bases). The CDR3 extends over 15 amino acids. V was trimmed by 4 bases and J by 1 base, leaving 13 bases between them. Per germline, CDR1 SEHNR and CDR2 FQNEAQ (reference sequence). CDR3: CASSSSDSAQETQYF. The DNA for the CDR3 is TGTGCCAGCAGCTCCTCGGACAGCGCCCAAGAGACCCAGTACTTC.

A few counts support this clonotype. The rearrangement uses TRBV5-1 and TRBJ2-5, with D perhaps matching TRBD2 (7 bases). Trimming took off 5 bases at V and 2 bases at J, with 16 bases between the two ends. This CDR3 has 15 amino acids. CDR1 and CDR2 from the germline V gene are SGHRS and YFSETQ. CDR3 sequence: CASSSAGGTQETQYF. CDR3 nucleotide sequence: TGCGCCAGCAGTTCCGCCGGGGGGACACAAGAGACCCAGTACTTC.

The rearrangement uses TRBV15 and TRBJ2-5; D might be TRBD1 or TRBD2, each matching 6 bases. Germline CDR1 is LNHNV and CDR2 is YYDKDF (reference sequence). The CDR3 covers 15 residues. Trimming took off 0 bases at V and 5 bases at J, with 13 bases between the two ends. In DNA, the CDR3 is TGTGCCACCAGCAGAGATACGGGGGCACGGGAGACCCAGTACTTC. It encodes CATSRDTGARETQYF.

With respect to this clonotype: One junction end disagrees with the germline gene, perhaps due to a read error. This chain links TRBV28 with TRBJ1-4, with D possibly being TRBD1 (6 bases). Germline CDR1 MDHEN, CDR2 SYDVKM. This CDR3 has 14 residues. CDR3 residues: CASSFGRGHEILFF. The DNA of the CDR3 is TGTGCCAGCAGTTTTGGCAGGGGACACGAAATACTGTTTTTT.

This clonotype occurred a few times. The genes are TRBV5-1 and TRBJ2-2, with TRBD2 matching 7 bases. Germline V gives CDR1 SGHRS, CDR2 YFSETQ. The CDR3 consists of 13 residues. In DNA form, the CDR3 reads TGCGCTTCGGGGGGACCATACACCGGGGAGCTGTTTTTT. Translating it yields CASGGPYTGELFF.

This sequence joins TRBV7-2 and TRBJ2-5; 9 nucleotides agree with TRBD2. Judging by the DNA end, TRBJ2-1 fits better; the J call may be wrong. CDR1 and CDR2 from the germline V gene are SGHTA and FQGNSA. This CDR3 comprises 14 residues. CDR3 nucleotide sequence: TGTGCCAGCAACTTCGCGGGGGGGCGCAATGAGCAGTTCTTC. This encodes CASNFAGGRNEQFF.

This clonotype was seen once. As the CDR3 is not closed by the conserved phenylalanine or tryptophan, this likely results from a read error. The V gene is TRBV29-1, the J gene TRBJ2-3, with D unresolved. V was pared by 6 bases and J by 2 bases, with 12 bases between. Germline loops: CDR1 SQVTM, CDR2 ANQGSEA. The CDR3 sequence is 13 residues long. The CDR3 reads CSVVGRHTDTQYI. The DNA for the CDR3 is TGCAGCGTGGTAGGGCGGCACACAGATACGCAGTATATT.

This clonotype has a handful of counts. The chain has TRBV6-4 and TRBJ1-2, with 8 bases matching TRBD1. The V gene's germline CDR1 is MRHNA and CDR2 SNTAGT. J was trimmed by 8 bases and V by 2 bases; bases with no gene match: 7. The CDR3 spans 14 residues. The CDR3 nucleotides read TGTGCCAGCAGTGACGGCCAGGGGGCCTCCGGCTACACCTTC. Its translation is CASSDGQGASGYTF.

This chain connects TRBV19 to TRBJ1-2; 7 bases map to TRBD1. The CDR3 has 17 residues. CDR1 is LNHDA, CDR2 SQIVND, per germline (reference sequence). With V trimmed by 4 bases and J by 8 bases, 19 bases remained unmatched. The CDR3, as DNA: TGTGCCAGTAGTAGAGTCGCTGGGGACAGCCAACCCGGGGGCTACACCTTC. Protein sequence: CASSRVAGDSQPGGYTF. Complete variable domain (other parts from reference TRBV19 and TRBJ1-2): DGGITQSPKYLFRKEGQNVTLSCEQNLNHDAMYWYRQDPGQGLRLIYYSQIVNDFQKGDIAEGYSVSREKKESFPLTVTSAQKNPTAFYLCASSRVAGDSQPGGYTFGSGTRLTVV.

The CDR3 region has the DNA TGTGCCAGCAGTTACAGGACAGGGACCACCTACGAGCAGTACTTC. Protein product: CASSYRTGTTYEQYF. V is TRBV6-6 and J is TRBJ2-5, with 8 bases matching TRBD1. The J call may not be correct, given that the DNA end is closer to TRBJ2-7. Germline V gene data show CDR1 as MNHNY and CDR2 as SVGAGI (reference sequence). The CDR3 runs to 15 residues.

This clonotype came up many times. CDR3: CAISESRDSYEQYF. In DNA, the CDR3 is TGTGCCATCAGTGAGTCGAGGGACTCCTACGAGCAGTACTTC. This chain connects TRBV10-3 to TRBJ2-7; D is possibly TRBD2 (5 bases). The V gene lost 0 bases and the J gene lost 0 bases, with 6 bases spanning the gap. The CDR3 is made up of 14 amino acids. Germline assignment: CDR1 ENHRY and CDR2 SYGVKD.

The J gene is TRBJ2-1, the V gene TRBV29-1, with 8 bases matching TRBD2. CDR3 length equals 12 residues. J was trimmed by 5 bases and V by 3 bases; bases with no gene match: 0. CDR1 and CDR2 from the germline V gene are SQVTM and ANQGSEA. The CDR3 reads CSVEGLDNEQFF. CDR3 coding DNA: TGCAGCGTTGAGGGACTAGACAATGAGCAGTTCTTC.

This clonotype was counted a few times. This sequence joins TRBV28 and TRBJ2-1, with unresolved D. Trimming removed 2 bases from V and 0 bases from J, with 11 bases in between. Germline V gene lookup returns CDR1 MDHEN and CDR2 SYDVKM. The CDR3 sequence is 16 residues long. The CDR3 here is CASSLGTRSSYNEQFF. The CDR3, as DNA: TGTGCCAGCAGTTTAGGTACCCGAAGCTCCTACAATGAGCAGTTCTTC. The variable domain in full, with the rest retrieved from reference TRBV28 and TRBJ2-1, is DVKVTQSSRYLVKRTGEKVFLECVQDMDHENMFWYRQDPGLGLRLIYFSYDVKMKEKGDIPEGYSVSREKKERFSLILESASTNQTSMYLCASSLGTRSSYNEQFFGPGTRLTVL.

The J gene is TRBJ1-1, the V gene TRBV7-9, with 7 nucleotides matching TRBD1. The length of the CDR3 is 17 residues. The V gene's germline CDR1 is SEHNR and CDR2 FQNEAQ (reference sequence). V trimming: 0 bases; J trimming: 0 bases; junction bases outside the gene matches: 7. CDR3 DNA: TGTGCCAGCAGCTTAGCGCAGGGGGGAGGAGTGAACACTGAAGCTTTCTTT. Translation gives CASSLAQGGGVNTEAFF. The variable domain in full, completed from reference TRBV7-9 and TRBJ1-1, reads DTGVSQNPRHKITKRGQNVTFRCDPISEHNRLYWYRQTLGQGPEFLTYFQNEAQLEKSRLLSDRFSAERPKGSFSTLEIQRTEQGDSAMYLCASSLAQGGGVNTEAFFGQGTRLTVV.

The DNA for the CDR3 is TGTGCCGCGAGTAGCGGGGGCGTAGTCTGGAATGAGCAGTTCTTC. It specifies CAASSGGVVWNEQFF. The chain employs TRBV10-3 and TRBJ2-1, with 9 bases that match TRBD2. Germline V gene data show CDR1 as ENHRY and CDR2 as SYGVKD. The CDR3 covers 15 residues. With V trimmed by 11 bases and J by 7 bases, 15 bases remained unmatched.

This clonotype was seen a few times. The chain's CDR3 is CASRIGGVAEAFF. The CDR3 DNA sequence: TGTGCCAGCAGAATTGGGGGGGTGGCTGAAGCTTTCTTT. The chain has TRBV7-3 and TRBJ1-1; a possible D gene is TRBD1 (5 bases). Trimming left V 6 bases short and J 6 bases short, with 14 bases between. Germline V gene lookup returns CDR1 SGHTA and CDR2 FQGTGA. The CDR3 extends over 13 amino acids.

This clonotype was counted only a few times. V gene TRBV30 combines with J gene TRBJ2-5; D may be TRBD2 (6 bases). The V end lost 8 bases, the J end lost 5 bases, and 12 bases lay between the germline ends. Germline V CDR1 and CDR2: GTSNPN, SVGIG (reference sequence). The CDR3 has 11 amino acids. The CDR3 loop reads CAQEGRETQYF. CDR3 in DNA: TGTGCCCAGGAGGGCCGGGAGACCCAGTACTTC.

The rearrangement links TRBV3-1 to TRBJ2-5; D tentatively reads TRBD1 or TRBD2 (5 bases each). V was cut by 3 bases and J by 3 bases, with 14 bases left in between. Germline assignment: CDR1 LGHDT and CDR2 YNNKEL (reference sequence). The CDR3 is 15 residues long. CDR3 amino acids: CASSQRGSLKETQYF. The CDR3 DNA sequence: TGTGCCAGCAGCCAGAGGGGTTCGCTCAAAGAGACCCAGTACTTC.

The chain carries TRBV28 and TRBJ2-2, with D maybe TRBD2 (5 bases). Trimming left V 0 bases short and J 3 bases short, with 8 bases between. The CDR3 has 15 residues. In germline, CDR1 is MDHEN, CDR2 SYDVKM. CDR3 residues: CASSLWRVDTGELFF. CDR3 nucleotides: TGTGCCAGCAGTTTATGGCGGGTTGACACCGGGGAGCTGTTTTTT.